Shown below are 17 T cell receptor beta chains from a single sample sequenced in a study of kidney transplant recipient with SARS-CoV-2 infection. Each CDR3 protein is one row after TCRdb ran MiXCR on the reads. The sample has roughly 250,000 distinct CDR3 sequences; more than 25% are singletons. The specimen comprised a blood sample, sampled at baseline and on roughly day 120 from a kidney transplant recipient. All receptors derive from a male patient in his thirties who had COVID-19 and was a kidney transplant recipient. Some T cells may be graft donor cells.

Comments on this clonotype: A far larger clone is a single base away, which makes a read error likely. The V and J genes are TRBV10-2 and TRBJ1-2; no firm D call. The V end lost 5 bases, the J end lost 4 bases, and 23 bases lay between the germline ends. This CDR3 has 17 amino acids. Per the germline V gene, CDR1 is WSHSY and CDR2 is SAAADI. CDR3 sequence reads: CASSSRITSRKTYGYTF. CDR3 DNA sequence: TGCGCCAGCAGTAGTCGAATCACTTCTAGAAAGACCTATGGCTACACCTTC.

In regard to this clonotype: The CDR3 does not close with the conserved phenylalanine or tryptophan, likely indicating a read error. The chain links TRBV25-1 to TRBJ1-2; D ambiguous. The CDR3 loop spans 17 amino acids. The V end was cut by 5 bases, the J end by 6 bases, with 25 bases between. CDR1 is MGHDK, CDR2 SYGVNS, per germline. The chain's CDR3 is CASSQPAELGKTHGYTL. CDR3 DNA: TGTGCCAGCAGTCAACCCGCAGAACTGGGAAAGACCCATGGCTACACCCTC.

This chain connects TRBV27 to TRBJ1-2; TRBD1 aligns across 8 bases. J gave up 8 bases and V 4 bases, and 6 bases lay outside the gene matches. The CDR3 spans 13 residues. CDR1 is MNHEY, CDR2 SMNVEV, per germline (reference sequence). The CDR3 bases are TGTGCCAGCAGTTCCCTACAGGGGGGGGGCTACACCTTC. Translating gives CASSSLQGGGYTF.

As concerns this clonotype: A much larger clone differs by one base, so this may be a read error. The rearrangement uses TRBV6-5 and TRBJ1-5; D unresolved. V lost 5 bases to trimming and J lost 0 bases, with 11 bases between them. The CDR3 loop spans 15 amino acids. The germline gives CDR1 MNHEY, CDR2 SVGAGI. CDR3 residues: CASSKLPDSNQPQHF. DNA for the CDR3: TGTGCCAGCAGTAAATTACCAGATAGCAATCAGCCCCAGCATTTT.

About this clonotype itself: A much larger clone differs from this one at a single base, so this may be a read error. Here the CDR3 reads CAGSENYPLRGYTF. The CDR3 DNA reads as TGTGCCGGGAGCGAAAACTACCCTCTGCGTGGCTACACCTTC. The chain recombines TRBV30 with TRBJ1-2; D is uncertain. The germline V gene encodes CDR1 GTSNPN and CDR2 SVGIG (reference sequence). CDR3 size: 14 residues.

Many counts were recorded for this clonotype. A read error may produce the germline difference seen at one junction end. The genes are TRBV7-6 and TRBJ1-3; TRBD1 is a possible D gene (5 bases). The CDR3 loop spans 12 amino acids. Germline V CDR1 and CDR2: SGHVS, FNYEAQ. CDR3 in DNA: TGTGCCAGCAGCTCGGAAGGACACCAGGTGCATTTT. It specifies CASSSEGHQVHF.

As concerns this clonotype: This may stem from a read error, because a much larger clone lies one nucleotide away. The rearrangement uses TRBV20-1 and TRBJ2-4, with 7 nucleotides matching TRBD2. The J call is in doubt because the DNA end fits TRBJ2-1 better. The CDR3 consists of 11 residues. Germline loops: CDR1 DFQATT, CDR2 SNEGSKA (reference sequence). CDR3 amino acids: CSALGGREQFF. CDR3 in DNA: TGCAGTGCTCTCGGGGGGAGGGAGCAGTTCTTC.

This clonotype came up many times. The V call is TRBV6-9, the J call TRBJ1-2; D remains unclear. The length of the CDR3 is 17 residues. V was pared by 5 bases and J by 4 bases, with 23 bases between. From germline, CDR1 is MNHGY and CDR2 SVAAGI. This CDR3 reads CASSAHTPYGKTYGYTF. DNA for the CDR3: TGTGCCAGCAGTGCGCATACGCCTTACGGAAAGACCTATGGCTACACCTTC.

The chain combines TRBV7-9 with TRBJ1-4; D remains ambiguous. The CDR3 extends over 14 amino acids. From germline, CDR1 is SEHNR and CDR2 FQNEAQ (reference sequence). The CDR3 spells CAIPGGRNNEKLFF. The CDR3 bases are TGTGCTATACCCGGCGGGCGGAATAATGAAAAACTGTTTTTT. Full variable domain (remainder filled in from reference TRBV7-9 and TRBJ1-4): DTGVSQNPRHKITKRGQNVTFRCDPISEHNRLYWYRQTLGQGPEFLTYFQNEAQLEKSRLLSDRFSAERPKGSFSTLEIQRTEQGDSAMYLCAIPGGRNNEKLFFGSGTQLSVL.

This clonotype was counted many times. The chain joins TRBV5-8 to TRBJ1-2, with D unclear. CDR1 is SGHTS, CDR2 YDEGEE, per germline. Trimming pared 7 bases from V and 4 bases from J, leaving 23 bases between. There are 16 residues in the CDR3. The CDR3 region has the DNA TGTGCCAGCTATCGATTTCATCCACGAAAGACCTATGGCTACACCTTC. It yields the protein CASYRFHPRKTYGYTF.

This clonotype was seen at least ten times. The chain links TRBV27 to TRBJ1-2; 8 bases match TRBD1. V gave up 5 bases and J gave up 7 bases; unmatched junction bases: 12. The V gene's germline CDR1 is MNHEY and CDR2 SMNVEV (reference sequence). This CDR3 is 15 amino acids long. The CDR3 region has the DNA TGTGCCAGCAGTGATCTGACAGGGGTTTCTTTTGGCTACACCTTC. Translating gives CASSDLTGVSFGYTF.

Points on this clonotype: A much bigger clone sits one base away, suggesting this may be a read error. The CDR3 nucleotides are TGTGCCAGCAGGAGGATCCTACACAATGAGCAGTTCTTC. As protein: CASRRILHNEQFF. The chain couples TRBV11-2 to TRBJ2-1; D is unclear. V was clipped by 6 bases and J by 5 bases, with 11 bases between them. Germline V gene data show CDR1 as SGHAT and CDR2 as FQNNGV. The length of the CDR3 is 13 residues.

Note on this clonotype: A much larger clone sits a single nucleotide away, making a read error possible. J is TRBJ2-5 and V is TRBV12-3 or TRBV12-4, with D uncertain. Trimming removed 0 bases at V and 0 bases at J, with 8 bases between. This CDR3 has 15 residues. This CDR3 is CASSLASRYQETQYF. The CDR3 coding sequence is TGTGCCAGCAGTTTAGCGTCCCGGTACCAAGAGACCCAGTACTTC.

This clonotype was recorded many times. This sequence joins TRBV7-9 and TRBJ1-1, with 11 bases identical to TRBD1. CDR3 length: 19 amino acids. Looked up from germline, CDR1 is SEHNR and CDR2 is FQNEAQ (reference sequence). The V and J ends lost 5 bases and 0 bases, in that order; junction bases with no gene match: 14. This CDR3 is CASSPDRGRRWKVNTEAFF. CDR3 in DNA: TGTGCCAGCAGCCCGGACAGGGGGCGGCGTTGGAAGGTGAACACTGAAGCTTTCTTT.

The rearrangement links TRBV6-1 to TRBJ2-5; 9 nucleotides line up with TRBD2. Unmatched junction bases numbered 12, after V lost 11 bases and J lost 5 bases. There are 14 residues in the CDR3. Germline assignment: CDR1 MNHNS and CDR2 SASEGT. CDR3 in amino acids: CAVSLAGGHETQYF. The CDR3 DNA reads as TGTGCCGTCAGCCTCGCGGGGGGGCATGAGACCCAGTACTTC.

This clonotype was counted many times. The chain joins TRBV28 to TRBJ2-7, with D perhaps matching TRBD1 (5 bases). V was pared by 5 bases and J by 3 bases, with 11 bases between. CDR1 is MDHEN, CDR2 SYDVKM, per germline. CDR3 size: 13 residues. The CDR3 region has the DNA TGTGCCAGCAGTCCACAGGTTCTCTACGAGCAGTACTTC. Amino acid sequence: CASSPQVLYEQYF. The variable domain in full, with the rest retrieved from reference TRBV28 and TRBJ2-7, is DVKVTQSSRYLVKRTGEKVFLECVQDMDHENMFWYRQDPGLGLRLIYFSYDVKMKEKGDIPEGYSVSREKKERFSLILESASTNQTSMYLCASSPQVLYEQYFGPGTRLTVT.

This clonotype came up many times. The chain links TRBV2 to TRBJ1-5; possibly TRBD1 for D (5 bases). The V gene lost 0 bases and the J gene lost 5 bases, with 11 bases spanning the gap. Germline CDR1 is SNHLY and CDR2 is FYNNEI. The CDR3 covers 15 residues. The CDR3 DNA is TGTGCCAGCAGTGAAGCGAGGGGAGGCGATCAGCCCCAGCATTTT. Its protein product is CASSEARGGDQPQHF.